Sequencing of this TCR beta chain was carried out in a study of OX40 agonist ivuxolimab in advanced cancers. About this clone itself: What it recognizes is unknown.

The protocol was immunoSEQ multiplex PCR, while the TCRdb copy is restricted to in-frame clones and leaves out a portion. The sample has roughly 80,000 clones, about 81% seen once; the top ten hold around 1.5%. The germline V gene has CDR1 LNHDA and CDR2 SQIVND (reference sequence). The CDR3 consists of 14 residues. V was trimmed by 0 bases and J by 8 bases, leaving 11 bases between them. Study-wide results and limits: Partial responders at 0.1-3.0 mg/kg had among the lowest clonal expansion.

This chain connects TRBV19 to TRBJ2-4; no clear D. This specimen was CD4+ or CD8+ T cells sorted from blood, taken in a trial of the OX40 agonist ivuxolimab. The sequence was collected from an adult with an advanced solid tumor such as melanoma, head and neck, liver or kidney cancer. The CDR3 reads CASSIDGGWDIQYF. The CDR3 nucleotides are TGTGCCAGTAGTATAGATGGTGGGTGGGACATTCAGTACTTC.